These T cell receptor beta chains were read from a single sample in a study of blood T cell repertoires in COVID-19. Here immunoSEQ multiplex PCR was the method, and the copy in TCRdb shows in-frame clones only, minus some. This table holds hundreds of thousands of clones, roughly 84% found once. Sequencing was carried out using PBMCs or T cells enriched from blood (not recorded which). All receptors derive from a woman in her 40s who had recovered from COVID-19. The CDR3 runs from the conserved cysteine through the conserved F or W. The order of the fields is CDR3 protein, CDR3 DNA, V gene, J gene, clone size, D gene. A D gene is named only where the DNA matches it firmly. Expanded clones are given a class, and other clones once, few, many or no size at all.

CDR3aa: CASARTGTNYGYTF
CDR3nt: TGTGCTAGTGCCAGGACAGGGACTAACTATGGCTACACCTTC
v_gene: TRBV12-5
j_gene: TRBJ1-2
abundance: -
d_gene: TRBD1

CDR3aa: CASSLVDREGEQFF
CDR3nt: TGTGCCAGCAGTTTAGTCGACAGGGAAGGTGAGCAGTTCTTC
v_gene: TRBV28
j_gene: TRBJ2-1
abundance: -
d_gene: TRBD1

CDR3aa: CASSESSFGYGYTF
CDR3nt: TGTGCCAGCAGTGAGTCTTCCTTCGGGTATGGCTACACCTTC
v_gene: TRBV6-1
j_gene: TRBJ1-2
abundance: -
d_gene: -

CDR3aa: CASSLELMRASGRVRDTQYF
CDR3nt: TGTGCCAGCAGCTTAGAGCTAATGAGGGCTAGCGGGAGGGTAAGAGATACGCAGTATTTT
v_gene: TRBV11-2
j_gene: TRBJ2-3
abundance: -
d_gene: TRBD2

CDR3aa: CASRLPGGRTEAFF
CDR3nt: TGTGCCAGCAGATTACCAGGGGGCAGGACTGAAGCTTTCTTT
v_gene: TRBV2
j_gene: TRBJ1-1
abundance: -
d_gene: TRBD1

CDR3aa: CASSKDRGRTGELFF
CDR3nt: TGCGCCAGCAGCAAAGACAGGGGGAGGACCGGGGAGCTGTTTTTT
v_gene: TRBV5-1
j_gene: TRBJ2-2
abundance: -
d_gene: TRBD1

CDR3aa: CASNPQGRDTEAFF
CDR3nt: TGTGCCAGTAATCCCCAGGGGAGGGACACTGAAGCTTTCTTT
v_gene: TRBV19
j_gene: TRBJ1-1
abundance: -
d_gene: -

CDR3aa: CASSYGYNEQFF
CDR3nt: TGTGCCAGCAGTTACGGGTACAATGAGCAGTTCTTC
v_gene: TRBV28
j_gene: TRBJ2-1
abundance: -
d_gene: -

CDR3aa: CASSLGSSGGIEKLFF
CDR3nt: TGTGCCAGCAGCCTAGGGTCGTCAGGGGGAATTGAAAAACTGTTTTTT
v_gene: TRBV7-2
j_gene: TRBJ1-4
abundance: once
d_gene: TRBD1

CDR3aa: CASSLRQGASEAFF
CDR3nt: TGTGCCAGCAGTTTAAGACAGGGGGCGTCTGAAGCTTTCTTT
v_gene: TRBV28
j_gene: TRBJ1-1
abundance: -
d_gene: TRBD1

CDR3aa: CASSVGAGPSHTGELFF
CDR3nt: TGTGCCAGCAGCGTAGGGGCAGGCCCTTCACACACCGGGGAGCTGTTTTTT
v_gene: TRBV9
j_gene: TRBJ2-2
abundance: -
d_gene: -

CDR3aa: CAISGTGGGSPLHF
CDR3nt: TGTGCCATCAGTGGAACAGGGGGTGGGTCACCCCTCCACTTT
v_gene: TRBV10-3
j_gene: TRBJ1-6
abundance: -
d_gene: TRBD1

CDR3aa: CAWSPGLETDTQYF
CDR3nt: TGTGCCTGGAGCCCCGGACTAGAGACAGATACGCAGTATTTT
v_gene: TRBV30
j_gene: TRBJ2-3
abundance: -
d_gene: TRBD2

CDR3aa: CASSEIGDQPQHF
CDR3nt: TGTGCCAGCAGTGAGATCGGGGATCAGCCCCAGCATTTT
v_gene: TRBV6-1
j_gene: TRBJ1-5
abundance: -
d_gene: -

CDR3aa: CASSPGTGVVGGYTF
CDR3nt: TGCGCCAGCAGCCCCGGGACAGGGGTTGTTGGCGGCTACACCTTC
v_gene: TRBV5-1
j_gene: TRBJ1-2
abundance: -
d_gene: TRBD1

CDR3aa: CASSTAGRNNSPLHF
CDR3nt: TGTGCCAGTAGTACCGCCGGCAGGAATAATTCACCCCTCCACTTT
v_gene: TRBV19
j_gene: TRBJ1-6
abundance: -
d_gene: -

CDR3aa: CASSTRTSGSGETQYF
CDR3nt: TGTGCCAGCAGTACCCGGACTAGCGGGAGCGGAGAGACCCAGTACTTC
v_gene: TRBV27
j_gene: TRBJ2-5
abundance: -
d_gene: TRBD2

CDR3aa: CASSLVSVGELFF
CDR3nt: TGTGCCAGCAGCTTAGTGTCGGTCGGGGAGCTGTTTTTT
v_gene: TRBV7-9
j_gene: TRBJ2-2
abundance: -
d_gene: -

CDR3aa: CASSKTALEGERGYTF
CDR3nt: TGTGCCAGCAGCAAAACCGCACTCGAGGGGGAGCGGGGCTACACCTTC
v_gene: TRBV7-9
j_gene: TRBJ1-2
abundance: -
d_gene: -

CDR3aa: CAWRGSLGLAGARGEETQYF
CDR3nt: TGTGCCTGGAGAGGGAGCCTGGGACTAGCGGGAGCCCGCGGTGAGGAGACCCAGTACTTC
v_gene: TRBV30
j_gene: TRBJ2-5
abundance: -
d_gene: TRBD2

CDR3aa: CASRRGQDTQYF
CDR3nt: TGTGCCAGTCGGAGGGGTCAAGATACGCAGTATTTT
v_gene: TRBV6-5
j_gene: TRBJ2-3
abundance: -
d_gene: -

CDR3aa: CASSSSGTEIYGYTF
CDR3nt: TGTGCCAGCAGCTCCTCCGGGACAGAGATCTATGGCTACACCTTC
v_gene: TRBV3-1/TRBV3-2
j_gene: TRBJ1-2
abundance: -
d_gene: TRBD1

CDR3aa: CASSLKGSNQPQHF
CDR3nt: TGTGCCAGCAGTTTAAAGGGGTCCAATCAGCCCCAGCATTTT
v_gene: TRBV27
j_gene: TRBJ1-5
abundance: -
d_gene: -

CDR3aa: CATQDRGSYGYTF
CDR3nt: TGTGCCACCCAAGACAGGGGATCATATGGCTACACCTTC
v_gene: TRBV7-2
j_gene: TRBJ1-2
abundance: -
d_gene: TRBD1

CDR3aa: CASSLALTGGQETQYF
CDR3nt: TGCGCCAGCAGCTTGGCCCTGACAGGGGGGCAAGAGACCCAGTACTTC
v_gene: TRBV5-1
j_gene: TRBJ2-5
abundance: once
d_gene: TRBD1